The subject of this entry is one T cell receptor beta chain. Sequencing used immunoSEQ multiplex PCR; TCRdb keeps in-frame clones, though not all of them. The sample has about 270,000 clones; 80% to 90% are singletons. The data were obtained in a study of blood T cell repertoires in COVID-19. Germline V lookup: CDR1 DFQATT, CDR2 SNEGSKA (reference sequence). The CDR3 runs to 16 residues. Between the trimmed V and J ends, which lost 3 bases and 6 bases, there was a span of 21 bases. The chain uses TRBV20-1 and TRBJ2-1; TRBD2 is a possible D gene (7 bases). This clonotype originated in a woman between 18 and 30 years old who had recovered from COVID-19. Sequenced sample: PBMCs or T cells enriched from blood (not recorded which). The chain's CDR3 is CSASYNGGRDFNEQFF. The CDR3, as DNA: TGCAGTGCTAGTTATAACGGGGGGCGCGATTTCAATGAGCAGTTCTTC.